This TCR beta chain stems from a study of blood T cell repertoires in COVID-19. Study-wide background: Nucleic acid was either cDNA or gDNA, and it came from T cells, B-cell-depleted T cells, or PBMCs.

This table comes from immunoSEQ multiplex PCR, and its TCRdb copy is limited to in-frame clones, with some not included. The sample shows more than 110,000 clones, about 86% of them seen only once. The germline gives CDR1 MDHEN, CDR2 SYDVKM. V was clipped by 3 bases and J by 0 bases, with 9 bases between them. The CDR3 consists of 15 residues. The chain employs TRBV28 and TRBJ1-5; no reliable D call. Sequenced sample: peripheral blood. This clonotype was sampled from a woman aged 55-69 years with acute or convalescent COVID-19. CDR3 region: CASSLRVYSNQPQHF. CDR3 bases: TGTGCCAGCAGTTTGAGGGTATATAGCAATCAGCCCCAGCATTTT.